The T cell receptor beta chain under discussion was sequenced for a study of beta chain features in type 1 diabetes. Findings and caveats of the study: For Type 1 diabetes patients, all four CD4+ subsets carried TCRB CDR3s that were moderately but significantly shorter.

Germline assignment: CDR1 LNHDA and CDR2 SQIVND (reference sequence). V was clipped by 8 bases and J by 6 bases, with 14 bases between them. The CDR3 runs 13 residues. This clone was observed a handful of times. Its target is unknown. cDNA synthesis used the whole RNA isolate, giving expressed TCRB sequences. Produced via immunoSEQ multiplex PCR; TCRdb's table is partial and in-frame only. This table holds some 290,000 clones, 14% found once. The receptor was derived from a man younger than 45 with type 1 diabetes. The sequencing input was naive CD4+ T cells from blood. The chain recombines TRBV19 with TRBJ2-1; D might be TRBD1 (5 bases). The CDR3 loop is CASRRQNGNEQFF. As DNA, the CDR3 is TGTGCCAGTCGGAGACAGAACGGCAATGAGCAGTTCTTC. Full variable domain (missing parts from reference TRBV19 and TRBJ2-1): DGGITQSPKYLFRKEGQNVTLSCEQNLNHDAMYWYRQDPGQGLRLIYYSQIVNDFQKGDIAEGYSVSREKKESFPLTVTSAQKNPTAFYLCASRRQNGNEQFFGPGTRLTVL.